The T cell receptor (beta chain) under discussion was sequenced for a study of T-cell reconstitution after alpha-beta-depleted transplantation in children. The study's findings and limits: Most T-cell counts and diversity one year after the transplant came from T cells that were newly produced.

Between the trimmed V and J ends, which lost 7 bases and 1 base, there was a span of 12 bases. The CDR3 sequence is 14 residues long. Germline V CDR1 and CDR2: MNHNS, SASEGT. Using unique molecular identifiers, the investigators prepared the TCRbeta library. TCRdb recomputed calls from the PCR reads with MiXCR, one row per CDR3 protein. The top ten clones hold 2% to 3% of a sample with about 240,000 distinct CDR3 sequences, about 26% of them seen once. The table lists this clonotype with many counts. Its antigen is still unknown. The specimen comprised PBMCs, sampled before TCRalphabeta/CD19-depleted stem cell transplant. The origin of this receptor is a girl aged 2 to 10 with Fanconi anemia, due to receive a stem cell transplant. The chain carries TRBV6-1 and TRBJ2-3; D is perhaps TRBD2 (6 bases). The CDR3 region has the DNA TGTGCCAGCATCGGGGGTGGGCGCACAGATACGCAGTATTTT. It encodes CASIGGGRTDTQYF.